The rows below give T cell receptor beta chains drawn from one sample of a study of cytomegalovirus exposure and HLA in healthy donors. The assay was immunoSEQ multiplex PCR, and TCRdb's table has in-frame clones only and misses some. The sample lists 150,000 to 200,000 clones; approximately 79% were seen once. Sample: PBMCs. These TCRs come from a girl between 10 and 17 years old in good health and CMV-seropositive. The CDR3 runs from the conserved cysteine through the conserved F or W. A D gene is named only where the DNA matches it firmly. Only part of the rows carry a size: once, few, many, or a class if the clone is expanded.

clone size: NA
V gene: TRBV2
J gene: TRBJ2-5
D gene: NA
CDR3 DNA: TGTGCCAGCAGTGAAGGCAGGGTAGAGACCCAGTACTTC
CDR3 protein: CASSEGRVETQYF

clone size: NA
V gene: TRBV5-4
J gene: TRBJ2-5
D gene: NA
CDR3 DNA: TGTGCCAGCAGCCCTATAGGGGGGACTACTCAAGAGACCCAGTACTTC
CDR3 protein: CASSPIGGTTQETQYF

clone size: NA
V gene: TRBV4-3
J gene: TRBJ2-5
D gene: NA
CDR3 DNA: TGCGCCAGCAGCCAAGTATTTCAGGGGACCCAGTACTTC
CDR3 protein: CASSQVFQGTQYF

clone size: NA
V gene: TRBV5-1
J gene: TRBJ2-1
D gene: NA
CDR3 DNA: TGCGCCAGCAGCTTGGAGGCAGGGATCACCTACAATGAGCAGTTCTTC
CDR3 protein: CASSLEAGITYNEQFF

clone size: few
V gene: TRBV19
J gene: TRBJ2-5
D gene: TRBD1
CDR3 DNA: TGTGCCAGTAGTAGTTTAGGGGGCCGGGAGACCCAGTACTTC
CDR3 protein: CASSSLGGRETQYF

clone size: once
V gene: TRBV5-5
J gene: TRBJ2-7
D gene: NA
CDR3 DNA: TGTGCCAGCAGCGTGGCAACCTACGAGCAGTACTTC
CDR3 protein: CASSVATYEQYF

clone size: NA
V gene: TRBV5-1
J gene: TRBJ2-3
D gene: TRBD2
CDR3 DNA: TGCGCCAGCAGCGGCGGGACTAGCGGGGGCGATACGCAGTATTTT
CDR3 protein: CASSGGTSGGDTQYF

clone size: NA
V gene: TRBV27
J gene: TRBJ2-7
D gene: NA
CDR3 DNA: TGTGCCAGCAGTCCCCGGGGCGGGGACTACGAGCAGTACTTC
CDR3 protein: CASSPRGGDYEQYF

clone size: once
V gene: TRBV5-1
J gene: TRBJ1-5
D gene: NA
CDR3 DNA: TGCGCCAGCAGGGGAGATAGCAATCAGCCCCAGCATTTT
CDR3 protein: CASRGDSNQPQHF

clone size: NA
V gene: TRBV7-9
J gene: TRBJ2-3
D gene: NA
CDR3 DNA: TGTGCCAGCAGCTTAACTCCAGTGACTAGCACAGATACGCAGTATTTT
CDR3 protein: CASSLTPVTSTDTQYF

clone size: NA
V gene: TRBV2
J gene: TRBJ1-1
D gene: NA
CDR3 DNA: TGTGCCAGCAGTTACAGGTCTCTGAACACTGAAGCTTTCTTT
CDR3 protein: CASSYRSLNTEAFF

clone size: few
V gene: TRBV5-6
J gene: TRBJ2-7
D gene: NA
CDR3 DNA: TGTGCCAGCACCCTCCGGGGCGAGCAGTACTTC
CDR3 protein: CASTLRGEQYF

clone size: once
V gene: TRBV19
J gene: TRBJ1-2
D gene: NA
CDR3 DNA: TGTGCCAGTTCTATCGCTAACTATGGCTACACCTTC
CDR3 protein: CASSIANYGYTF

clone size: once
V gene: TRBV11-3
J gene: TRBJ2-3
D gene: NA
CDR3 DNA: TGTGCCAGCAGCTTAGATCTGAGCACAGATACGCAGTATTTT
CDR3 protein: CASSLDLSTDTQYF

clone size: NA
V gene: TRBV11-3
J gene: TRBJ2-7
D gene: TRBD2
CDR3 DNA: TGTGCCAGCAGCTTACCCCACGCGGGGAGGGTTGGCGAGCAGTACTTC
CDR3 protein: CASSLPHAGRVGEQYF

clone size: NA
V gene: TRBV19
J gene: TRBJ1-3
D gene: TRBD1
CDR3 DNA: TGTGCCAGTCTCGGGACAGCCAGAAACACCATATATTTT
CDR3 protein: CASLGTARNTIYF

clone size: NA
V gene: TRBV11-2
J gene: TRBJ2-5
D gene: TRBD2
CDR3 DNA: TGTGCCAGCAGCTTACGCGCTATAGGACTAGTCGTAGAGACCCAGTACTTC
CDR3 protein: CASSLRAIGLVVETQYF

clone size: NA
V gene: TRBV9
J gene: TRBJ2-3
D gene: TRBD2
CDR3 DNA: TGTGCCAGCAGCGTAGAGACTAGCGGGGACACAGATACGCAGTATTTT
CDR3 protein: CASSVETSGDTDTQYF

clone size: few
V gene: TRBV7-9
J gene: TRBJ2-1
D gene: TRBD2
CDR3 DNA: TGTGCCAGCAGCTCACTAGCGGGGTTTCTTGAGCAGTTCTTC
CDR3 protein: CASSSLAGFLEQFF

clone size: NA
V gene: TRBV5-6
J gene: TRBJ2-1
D gene: NA
CDR3 DNA: TGTGCCAGCAGGCCGGGACTGATGTACAATGAGCAGTTCTTC
CDR3 protein: CASRPGLMYNEQFF

clone size: NA
V gene: TRBV27
J gene: TRBJ2-7
D gene: TRBD1
CDR3 DNA: TGTGCCAGCAGACCCGGACAGGGGGGGCGCGAGCAGTACTTC
CDR3 protein: CASRPGQGGREQYF

clone size: NA
V gene: TRBV7-7
J gene: TRBJ2-1
D gene: NA
CDR3 DNA: TGTGCCAGCAGCCTGCAGGGGAACAATGAGCAGTTCTTC
CDR3 protein: CASSLQGNNEQFF

clone size: NA
V gene: TRBV5-1
J gene: TRBJ1-2
D gene: NA
CDR3 DNA: TGCGCCAGCAGCTTGGCCGGGGGGAGCCGGGGCTACACCTTC
CDR3 protein: CASSLAGGSRGYTF

clone size: NA
V gene: TRBV19
J gene: TRBJ2-5
D gene: NA
CDR3 DNA: TGTGCCAGTACGACAGGAAACCAAGAGACCCAGTACTTC
CDR3 protein: CASTTGNQETQYF

clone size: NA
V gene: TRBV9
J gene: TRBJ1-1
D gene: TRBD1
CDR3 DNA: TGTGCCAGCAGCGTAGGAGGGGGGACAGGGAAGGCTTTCTTT
CDR3 protein: CASSVGGGTGKAFF

clone size: NA
V gene: TRBV19
J gene: TRBJ1-6
D gene: NA
CDR3 DNA: TGTGCCAGTACCGGTGTCGCAGGGAGGGTTCTTTCACCCCTCCACTTT
CDR3 protein: CASTGVAGRVLSPLHF

clone size: NA
V gene: TRBV11-2
J gene: TRBJ2-1
D gene: NA
CDR3 DNA: TGTGCCAGCAGCTTAGTCTATGAGCAGTTCTTC
CDR3 protein: CASSLVYEQFF

clone size: NA
V gene: TRBV7-9
J gene: TRBJ1-1
D gene: NA
CDR3 DNA: TGTGCCGGCCGGTCTAACGGGATTTCGGCTGAAGCTTTCTTT
CDR3 protein: CAGRSNGISAEAFF

clone size: NA
V gene: TRBV29-1
J gene: TRBJ2-2
D gene: TRBD2
CDR3 DNA: TGCAGCGTTGAAGATACTAGCGGGGGGACCTTCGGTCGGCTGTTTTTT
CDR3 protein: CSVEDTSGGTFGRLFF